This T cell receptor beta chain emerged from a study of T-cell reconstitution after alpha-beta-depleted transplantation in children. Preparation of the TCRbeta library was carried out with unique molecular identifiers. Each CDR3 protein gets one entry after TCRdb re-called the PCR reads with MiXCR. The profile covers about 27,000 distinct CDR3 sequences, with about 6.2% appearing a single time and approximately 7% taken by the ten largest. The CDR3 runs to 13 residues. CDR1 SQVTM and CDR2 ANQGSEA come from the germline V gene. Trimming left V 3 bases short and J 6 bases short, with 14 bases between. In its sample, this clonotype was seen many times.

This chain joins TRBV29-1 and TRBJ1-1, with D perhaps matching TRBD1 (6 bases). The input for sequencing was PBMCs, mostly from graft donor cells, taken 180 days after TCRalphabeta/CD19-depleted stem cell transplant. This receptor was obtained from a male patient between 10 and 17 years old who had a stem cell transplant for acute myeloid leukemia, so the T cells may come from the graft donor. As DNA, the CDR3 is TGCAGCGTTGATTCGCAGGGGCCCCCTGAAGCTTTCTTT. This translates into CSVDSQGPPEAFF.